One TCR beta chain is described in this entry. The antigen remains unidentified. The data were obtained in a study of shared clonotypes between healthy human individuals. Regarding the study as a whole: Roughly 5% of naive CD4 clonotypes were shared across several donors. A generally larger estimated richness was seen in naive subsets than in memory subsets. Represented diversity, genetic and exposure-history alike, was limited by few donors.

Per germline, CDR1 LNHDA and CDR2 SQIVND (reference sequence). The V gene lost 5 bases and the J gene lost 3 bases, with 14 bases spanning the gap. CDR3 length equals 15 residues. The table came from immunoSEQ multiplex PCR; TCRdb's copy has only in-frame clones and leaves some out. The sample records millions of clones, around 90% being singletons. The TCR sequence derives from a man aged 18-30 years in good health. Sequenced input: naive CD4+ T cells sorted from blood. Subset meaning: CD45RA+ positively selected. This chain connects TRBV19 to TRBJ1-5; no firm D call. CDR3 DNA sequence: TGTGCCAGTAGTTCCCGGCTCGGGCTCAATCAGCCCCAGCATTTT. Its translation: CASSSRLGLNQPQHF.